These T cell receptor beta chains were read from a single sample in a study of cytomegalovirus exposure and HLA in healthy donors. Clones were sequenced by immunoSEQ multiplex PCR, and TCRdb holds only the in-frame ones, with some missing. The repertoire holds 150,000 to 200,000 clones, with roughly 70% as singletons. Sequenced input: PBMCs. These receptor sequences come from a woman aged 30 to 39 in good health and CMV-seronegative. Both conserved end residues are part of each CDR3. D genes are given only for firm matches. Only some rows state a clone size, as once, few, many or a class for expanded clones.

size	length	J	D	V	DNA	CDR3
NA	14	TRBJ2-5	TRBD2	TRBV7-9	TGTGCCAGCAGCGAGCGGGAGTCCGACAGAGAGCAGTACTTC	CASSERESDREQYF
NA	15	TRBJ1-1	NA	TRBV15	TGTGCCACCAGCAGAGAGAGGGGAGGATTCCTACAAGCTTTCTTT	CATSRERGGFLQAFF
NA	16	TRBJ2-1	TRBD1	TRBV4-1	TGCGCCAGCAGCCTACAGACAGGGGATTACTACAATGAGCAGTTCTTC	CASSLQTGDYYNEQFF
NA	15	TRBJ2-7	TRBD2	TRBV7-9	TGTGCCAGCAGGGACGGACTAGCGGATCCCTACGAGCAGTACTTC	CASRDGLADPYEQYF
NA	17	TRBJ2-1	TRBD1	TRBV5-5	TGTGCCAGCAGCGGAACGCCGGGGACAGCTACCTACAATGAGCAGTTCTTC	CASSGTPGTATYNEQFF
once	16	TRBJ2-3	TRBD1	TRBV5-1	TGCGCCAGCAGCTTAGGCGGCGGGACAGGGCTTGATACGCAGTATTTT	CASSLGGGTGLDTQYF
NA	16	TRBJ1-2	NA	TRBV15	TGTGCCACCAGCAGAGATGGCGGGGGAAAAGGCTATGGCTACACCTTC	CATSRDGGGKGYGYTF
NA	15	TRBJ1-2	NA	TRBV6-6	TGTGCCAGCAGTTACTCGAGCGGGGGGGGCCATGGCTACACCTTC	CASSYSSGGGHGYTF
NA	13	TRBJ2-5	NA	TRBV6-1	TGTGCCAGCATGCAGCGGGTCGGCGAGACCCAGTACTTC	CASMQRVGETQYF
few	14	TRBJ2-1	TRBD2	TRBV7-2	TGTGCCAGCAGCCCCGCGGGAGCTTGGAATGAGCAGTTCTTC	CASSPAGAWNEQFF
NA	15	TRBJ2-7	TRBD1	TRBV5-6	TGTGCCAGCACCCGCTGGAACAGGGGGATGTACGAGCAGTACTTC	CASTRWNRGMYEQYF
few	12	TRBJ1-1	NA	TRBV19	TGTGCCAGTAGTACAGGGTTTACTGAAGCTTTCTTT	CASSTGFTEAFF
once	14	TRBJ1-6	NA	TRBV5-1	TGCGCCAGCGGGCGTGACGGCAATAATTCACCCCTCCACTTT	CASGRDGNNSPLHF
NA	14	TRBJ2-3	TRBD2	TRBV10-3	TGTGCCATCAGGGCCTTGGGGGGGGGACATACGCAGTATTTT	CAIRALGGGHTQYF
few	16	TRBJ2-1	NA	TRBV6-6	TGTGCCAGCAGTTACTCGGCGGCTAATCCCTACAATGAGCAGTTCTTC	CASSYSAANPYNEQFF
NA	13	TRBJ1-4	NA	TRBV7-9	TGTGCCAGCAGCTTAGCCGGGAGGGAAAAACTGTTTTTT	CASSLAGREKLFF
few	16	TRBJ1-2	TRBD1	TRBV2	TGTGCCAGCAGCCTCAACCGACAGGGAGGTACTAGAGGCTACACCTTC	CASSLNRQGGTRGYTF
NA	14	TRBJ1-2	TRBD1	TRBV2	TGTGCCAGCATGTCACAGGGGGTTAACTATGGCTACACCTTC	CASMSQGVNYGYTF
NA	18	TRBJ2-5	TRBD1	TRBV11-2	TGTGCCAGCAGCTTCACGACAGGGTTTTCCCCCGTGGGGGAGACCCAGTACTTC	CASSFTTGFSPVGETQYF
few	14	TRBJ2-7	NA	TRBV7-9	TGTGCCAGCTCCCGGGGTCTTTCGGATGGGGAGCAGTACTTC	CASSRGLSDGEQYF
NA	11	TRBJ2-1	NA	TRBV9	TGTGCCAGCAGCGTATATAGTGAGCAGTTCTTC	CASSVYSEQFF
NA	15	TRBJ1-4	NA	TRBV6-1	TGTGCCAGCAGTGAAAATCAGTTAACTAATGAAAAACTGTTTTTT	CASSENQLTNEKLFF
NA	15	TRBJ2-5	TRBD2	TRBV2	TGTGCCAGCAGTGGACTAGCGGGGGGGCAAGAGACCCAGTACTTC	CASSGLAGGQETQYF
NA	14	TRBJ1-2	NA	TRBV6-5	TGTGCCAGCAGTTCGTCCAGGGATGGCTATGGCTACACCTTC	CASSSSRDGYGYTF
NA	15	TRBJ2-1	NA	TRBV7-9	TGTGCCAGCAGCTTGAGCGGGCTAAGCTACAATGAGCAGTTCTTC	CASSLSGLSYNEQFF
NA	14	TRBJ1-2	TRBD1	TRBV5-6	TGTGCCAGCAGCCGCAGGGGGGCGCGATATGGCTACACCTTC	CASSRRGARYGYTF
NA	13	TRBJ2-7	NA	TRBV19	TGTGCCAGTAGTATAGGAAGGGGAAGGAAGCAGTACTTC	CASSIGRGRKQYF
few	14	TRBJ1-6	TRBD1	TRBV19	TGTGCCAGCGACAGGGGGGGATATAATTCACCCCTCCACTTT	CASDRGGYNSPLHF
NA	13	TRBJ1-6	NA	TRBV7-8	TGTGCCAGCAGCTTAGAAGAGAATTCACCCCTCCACTTT	CASSLEENSPLHF
NA	17	TRBJ1-5	TRBD1	TRBV2	TGTGCCAGCACCCATAAATCTCGGACAGGGGGCTTGCAGCCCCAGCATTTT	CASTHKSRTGGLQPQHF
NA	16	TRBJ1-4	NA	TRBV27	TGTGCCAGCAGTTTACTCTTGGGGCGGGATAAAGGGAAACTGTTTTTT	CASSLLLGRDKGKLFF
once	18	TRBJ2-7	TRBD2	TRBV15	TGTGCCACCAGCAGAAGCAACTTCCAGCGGGAGGGCCGAGGGGAGCAGTACTTC	CATSRSNFQREGRGEQYF
NA	12	TRBJ2-7	TRBD2	TRBV9	TGTGCCAGCAGCGTACGGGGGGACGAGCAGTACTTC	CASSVRGDEQYF
NA	14	TRBJ1-1	NA	TRBV5-8	TGTGCCAGCAGTCTCTGGCAGGGGACCACTGAAGCTTTCTTT	CASSLWQGTTEAFF
NA	16	TRBJ1-3	NA	TRBV5-1	TGCGCCAGCAGCCCGGGAGCTGGGTTTTCCGGAAACACCATATATTTT	CASSPGAGFSGNTIYF
few	14	TRBJ2-3	NA	TRBV5-1	TGCGCCAGCAGCTTGACAGGGAACCCAGATACGCAGTATTTT	CASSLTGNPDTQYF
NA	13	TRBJ2-2	NA	TRBV14	TGTGCCAGCAGCCAAGAACGGACCGGGGAGCTGTTTTTT	CASSQERTGELFF
NA	16	TRBJ2-6	NA	TRBV21-1	TGTGCCAGCAGCAGCGCCAGGGGGTCTGGGGCCAACGTCCTGACTTTC	CASSSARGSGANVLTF
NA	17	TRBJ2-3	NA	TRBV19	TGTGCCAGTAGAGGCGGGACCTACGCTTTCCCCACAGATACGCAGTATTTT	CASRGGTYAFPTDTQYF
NA	13	TRBJ2-5	NA	TRBV29-1	TGCAGCGTTCACAGTGTGTTGATAGAGACCCAGTACTTC	CSVHSVLIETQYF
NA	15	TRBJ2-3	NA	TRBV7-2	TGTGCCAGCAGCTTAGTTTGGACAGCCACAGATACGCAGTATTTT	CASSLVWTATDTQYF
NA	16	TRBJ1-1	TRBD1	TRBV7-2	TGTGCCAGCAGCCCACGGACAGGGGAAGCCATCACTGAAGCTTTCTTT	CASSPRTGEAITEAFF
NA	15	TRBJ1-6	TRBD1	TRBV9	TGTGCCAGCAGCCCCCAGGGGGCGTCGAATTCACCCCTCCACTTT	CASSPQGASNSPLHF
NA	15	TRBJ1-1	NA	TRBV27	TGTGCCAGCCGCTCCGGATTCCCCCGGGGCACTGAAGCTTTCTTT	CASRSGFPRGTEAFF
NA	13	TRBJ1-2	NA	TRBV30	TGTGCCTGGGAAATTACGGGGGGCTATGGCTACACCTTC	CAWEITGGYGYTF
NA	15	TRBJ1-2	TRBD1	TRBV7-9	TGTGCCAGCAGCTTAGGGGTCACAGGGGTGGATGGCTACACCTTC	CASSLGVTGVDGYTF